These 23 T cell receptor beta chains came from one sample sequenced in a study of T cell responses to AZD1222 COVID-19 vaccine. Measured with immunoSEQ multiplex PCR; TCRdb has only the in-frame clones, and not every one. The data contain roughly 100,000 clones, over 80% of them seen just once; the ten biggest clones take up 20%. Source: peripheral blood, taken on day 0 of AZD1222 vaccination. The source is an adult in good health.

The CDR3 DNA is TGTGCCAGCAGTGAAGACGGGGCAGGAGAGGACGAGCAGTACTTC. Translated, it gives CASSEDGAGEDEQYF. The chain carries TRBV6-1 and TRBJ2-7; tentatively, D is TRBD1 or TRBD2 (5 bases each). The germline V gene has CDR1 MNHNS and CDR2 SASEGT. The CDR3 extends over 15 amino acids. Between the trimmed V and J ends, which lost 1 base and 5 bases, there was a span of 15 bases.

The chain recombines TRBV7-2 with TRBJ1-2; D not resolved. The CDR3 is 14 amino acids. Germline CDR1 and CDR2: SGHTA and FQGNSA. V was trimmed by 0 bases and J by 5 bases, leaving 10 bases between them. DNA for the CDR3: TGTGCCAGCAGCTTAGCGGCGAAACAATATGGCTACACCTTC. This codes for CASSLAAKQYGYTF.

The chain has TRBV5-1 and TRBJ1-3; no reliable D call. The CDR3 contains 15 residues. Per germline, CDR1 SGHRS and CDR2 YFSETQ. Trimming removed 9 bases from V and 3 bases from J, with 19 bases in between. CDR3 in amino acids: CATGVTDLGGNTIYF. The CDR3 DNA reads as TGCGCCACCGGGGTTACGGACCTCGGTGGAAACACCATATATTTT.

The chain employs TRBV24-1 and TRBJ2-7; D unresolved. Trimming removed 3 bases from V and 0 bases from J, with 14 bases in between. Germline V gene lookup returns CDR1 KGHDR and CDR2 SFDVKD. The CDR3 is made up of 16 amino acids. CDR3 region: CATSDPAVTSSYEQYF. In nucleotides, the CDR3 is TGTGCCACCAGTGATCCGGCGGTAACCAGCTCCTACGAGCAGTACTTC.

The chain links TRBV5-8 to TRBJ2-7; D ambiguous. V lost 4 bases and J 0 bases, leaving 14 bases between the germline ends. The length of the CDR3 is 15 residues. Germline V CDR1 and CDR2: SGHTS, YDEGEE. The CDR3 sequence is CASSPIGASSYEQYF. CDR3 nucleotides: TGTGCCAGCAGCCCCATAGGCGCCAGCTCCTACGAGCAGTACTTC.

This sequence joins TRBV27 and TRBJ1-6; tentative D call: TRBD1 (5 bases). V was pared by 4 bases and J by 7 bases, with 14 bases between. From germline, CDR1 is MNHEY and CDR2 SMNVEV (reference sequence). The CDR3 is made up of 15 amino acids. The chain's CDR3 is CASSWGLAGNSPLHF. The CDR3 DNA sequence: TGTGCCAGCAGTTGGGGCCTCGCTGGGAATTCACCCCTCCACTTT.

The genes are TRBV4-3 and TRBJ1-6; D unresolved. V was pared by 1 base and J by 7 bases, with 11 bases between. The CDR3 is 15 residues long. Germline CDR1 reads LGHNA; CDR2 reads YSLEER. The CDR3 sequence is CASSQGAIGNSPLHF. The CDR3, as DNA: TGCGCCAGCAGCCAAGGGGCAATAGGAAATTCACCCCTCCACTTT.

This clone was seen only once. V usage is TRBV7-2 and J usage is TRBJ2-2; D gene uncertain. Per germline, CDR1 SGHTA and CDR2 FQGNSA. The CDR3 totals 15 residues. Trimming left V 3 bases short and J 2 bases short, with 10 bases between. The CDR3 nucleotides read TGTGCCAGCAGCTTGGTACAGCACAACACCGGGGAGCTGTTTTTT. As protein: CASSLVQHNTGELFF.

The rearrangement joins TRBV9 to TRBJ2-2; D is possibly TRBD2 (6 bases). Trimming took 3 bases from V and 6 from J, leaving 9 bases between them. The CDR3 runs to 13 residues. CDR1 is SGDLS, CDR2 YYNGEE, per germline. The CDR3 loop reads CASSATSPGELFF. CDR3 in DNA: TGTGCCAGCAGCGCAACTAGCCCCGGGGAGCTGTTTTTT.

The table lists this clone with a count of one. The rearrangement uses TRBV3-1 (or the pseudogene TRBV3-2) and TRBJ2-7; D unresolved. The CDR3 totals 12 residues. Between the trimmed V and J ends, which lost 2 bases and 4 bases, there was a span of 6 bases. Germline CDR1 LGHDT, CDR2 YNNKEL (reference sequence). CDR3 residues: CASSQIGYEQYF. The CDR3 region has the DNA TGTGCCAGCAGCCAAATTGGGTACGAGCAGTACTTC.

J is TRBJ1-1 and V is TRBV4-2, with D possibly being TRBD1 (5 bases). Germline CDR1 and CDR2: LGHNA and YNFKEQ. V shed 4 bases and J shed 0 bases, with 9 bases lying between them. The CDR3 has 14 residues. CDR3 loop: CASSPGVVNTEAFF. CDR3 in DNA: TGTGCCAGCAGCCCGGGGGTAGTGAACACTGAAGCTTTCTTT.

Concerning this clone: One junction end disagrees with the germline gene, perhaps due to a read error. The chain has TRBV6-5 and TRBJ1-3, with D maybe TRBD1 (6 bases). The germline V gene encodes CDR1 MNHEY and CDR2 SVGAGI. The CDR3 extends over 16 amino acids. The CDR3 nucleotides are TGTGCCAGCAGCTACTCGATGGGGGCGTTAGGAAACACCATATATTTT. Amino acids: CASSYSMGALGNTIYF.

The chain combines TRBV5-5 with TRBJ1-5; D is uncertain. The CDR3 length is 16 residues. CDR1 is SGHKS, CDR2 YYEKEE, per germline (reference sequence). The V end lost 0 bases, the J end lost 0 bases, and 10 bases lay between the germline ends. The CDR3 is CASSLVATSSNQPQHF. Here the CDR3 DNA reads TGTGCCAGCAGCTTGGTTGCCACATCTAGCAATCAGCCCCAGCATTTT.

The gene calls are TRBV6-5 and TRBJ2-7, with 8 bases that match TRBD1. The length of the CDR3 is 15 residues. CDR1 MNHEY and CDR2 SVGAGI come from the germline V gene. Trimming took 0 bases from V and 0 from J; bases not matched to a gene: 1. DNA for the CDR3: TGTGCCAGCAGTTACTCCGGGACAGGCTCCTACGAGCAGTACTTC. It encodes CASSYSGTGSYEQYF.

The rearrangement uses TRBV19 and TRBJ1-2; the D gene is possibly TRBD1 (5 bases). The CDR3 sequence is 14 residues long. CDR1 LNHDA and CDR2 SQIVND come from the germline V gene (reference sequence). V lost 7 bases and J lost 4, with 16 bases in between. The CDR3 sequence is CASNARDQGYGYTF. The CDR3 DNA is TGTGCCAGTAACGCCAGGGACCAGGGCTATGGCTACACCTTC.

The rearrangement joins TRBV6-1 to TRBJ2-7; D is ambiguous. Germline V gene sequence: CDR1 MNHNS, CDR2 SASEGT. The length of the CDR3 is 14 residues. The V and J ends lost 0 bases and 3 bases respectively, with 9 bases between them. The CDR3 DNA reads TGTGCCAGCAGTGAAGCGTATGGCTTCTACGAGCAGTACTTC. Encoded protein: CASSEAYGFYEQYF.

The V call is TRBV6-5, the J call TRBJ2-7; 8 bases fit TRBD2. The germline gives CDR1 MNHEY, CDR2 SVGAGI. The V and J ends lost 5 bases and 3 bases, in that order; junction bases with no gene match: 6. The length of the CDR3 is 14 residues. The CDR3 sequence is CASSLNGGVYEQYF. CDR3 in DNA: TGTGCCAGCAGTCTCAACGGGGGGGTCTACGAGCAGTACTTC.

The chain employs TRBV19 and TRBJ2-6; D is perhaps TRBD1 (5 bases). The CDR3 has 15 amino acids. Germline CDR1 is LNHDA and CDR2 is SQIVND (reference sequence). V gave up 3 bases and J gave up 4 bases, with 10 bases separating them. CDR3 loop: CASSIGASGANVLTF. Written as DNA, the CDR3 is TGTGCCAGTAGTATTGGGGCCTCCGGGGCCAACGTCCTGACTTTC.

This chain uses TRBV12-3 or TRBV12-4 with TRBJ2-3; no definite D call. The CDR3 is 13 amino acids. With 4 bases removed from V and 0 bases from J, the gap between germline ends came to 5 bases. The CDR3 reads CASSWSSTDTQYF. For the CDR3, the DNA is TGTGCCAGCAGTTGGTCTAGCACAGATACGCAGTATTTT.

The chain recombines TRBV4-3 with TRBJ1-2; D not resolved. Between the trimmed V and J ends, which lost 0 bases and 1 base, there was a span of 15 bases. Looked up from germline, CDR1 is LGHNA and CDR2 is YSLEER. The CDR3 length is 17 residues. The CDR3 region has the DNA TGCGCCAGCAGCCAAGATCTAGTTGCGGGGATTAACTATGGCTACACCTTC. It codes for CASSQDLVAGINYGYTF.

This chain links TRBV12-3 or TRBV12-4 with TRBJ2-7; D unresolved. The length of the CDR3 is 13 residues. Trimming stripped 3 bases from V and 5 bases from J, with 11 bases between. In DNA form, the CDR3 reads TGTGCCAGCAGTTTTCGGTGGGGAAACGAGCAGTACTTC. Its protein product is CASSFRWGNEQYF.

This chain uses TRBV29-1 with TRBJ1-4; D remains unclear. Germline V CDR1 and CDR2: SQVTM, ANQGSEA. The CDR3 spans 13 residues. V was shortened by 6 bases and J by 0 bases, with 8 bases between the two germline ends. CDR3: CSVTVATNEKLFF. The CDR3 nucleotides read TGCAGCGTGACGGTTGCAACTAATGAAAAACTGTTTTTT.

V and J are TRBV4-3 and TRBJ1-6; 9 nucleotides line up with TRBD1. The CDR3 extends over 15 amino acids. The junction had 2 bases not matched to a gene; V was cut back by 0 bases and J by 8 bases. Germline V gene sequence: CDR1 LGHNA, CDR2 YSLEER. The CDR3 sequence: CASSQDRDRDSPLHF. CDR3 coding DNA: TGCGCCAGCAGCCAAGATAGGGACAGGGATTCACCCCTCCACTTT.